The clone carrying this T cell receptor beta chain has ten or more counts. Its antigen is currently unknown. Combining a sample-barcoded 5' primer with a J-beta primer mix, a second PCR ran for about 7 to 11 cycles. TCRdb ran MiXCR on the 5' RACE reads and lists one entry per CDR3 protein. The table lists some 1,800,000 distinct CDR3 sequences, around 42% of them singletons. This specimen belongs to a study of blood T cells in healthy people across ages. Whole-study findings and limits: A strong correlation was seen between TCR beta diversity and naive T cell percentage.

V lost 2 bases and J lost 6, with 8 bases in between. Per germline, CDR1 SGHTA and CDR2 FQGNSA. The CDR3 spans 13 residues. Material for sequencing was blood. This clonotype was sampled from a human donor in good health. The rearrangement joins TRBV7-2 to TRBJ2-4; tentatively, D is TRBD2 (7 bases). For the CDR3, the DNA is TGTGCCAGCAGCTTAAGGGGGGGAAACATTCAGTACTTC. This encodes CASSLRGGNIQYF.